These T cell receptor beta chains were read from a single sample in a study of metastatic and nonmetastatic thyroid tumors. TCRdb recomputed clones from the PCR reads via MiXCR. The data contain 25,000 to 30,000 clones, 15% to 20% of them seen just once; the ten biggest clones take up about 4.5%. The sequenced sample consisted of blood. The origin of the receptors is a female donor with papillary thyroid cancer or a benign thyroid nodule (not recorded which). Some clones in this sample may be carry-over from other donors' samples. Both conserved end residues are part of each CDR3. D genes are given only for firm matches. Clone size, where shown, is once, few, many, or a class for clones that have expanded.

d_call: -
v_call: TRBV6-1
j_call: TRBJ2-2
clone_size: medium-sized
cdr3_nt: TGTGCCAGCAGTGGCAGGGCTACAACGACCGGGGAGCTGTTTTTT
cdr3_aa: CASSGRATTTGELFF

d_call: -
v_call: TRBV9
j_call: TRBJ1-2
clone_size: many
cdr3_nt: TGTGCCAGCAGCGACCAGGGGTTTGGCTACACCTTC
cdr3_aa: CASSDQGFGYTF

d_call: -
v_call: TRBV5-1
j_call: TRBJ2-2
clone_size: -
cdr3_nt: TGCGCCAGCTCGACAGGGAACACCGGGGAGCTGTTTTTT
cdr3_aa: CASSTGNTGELFF

d_call: TRBD1
v_call: TRBV11-2
j_call: TRBJ2-1
clone_size: many
cdr3_nt: TGTGCCAGTGGGGAGGACAGGGGGCAGTTCTTC
cdr3_aa: CASGEDRGQFF

d_call: -
v_call: TRBV13
j_call: TRBJ1-1
clone_size: -
cdr3_nt: TGTGCCAGCAGCTTAGGATCGAACACTGAAGCTTTCTTT
cdr3_aa: CASSLGSNTEAFF

d_call: -
v_call: TRBV28
j_call: TRBJ2-7
clone_size: -
cdr3_nt: TGTGCCACCAGTACCGGCCCTTTCTTAGGCCCCTACGAGCAGTACTTC
cdr3_aa: CATSTGPFLGPYEQYF

d_call: -
v_call: TRBV20-1
j_call: TRBJ2-3
clone_size: many
cdr3_nt: TGCAGTGCTAGAGCGGGACTCGCTAGCACAGATACGCAGTATTTT
cdr3_aa: CSARAGLASTDTQYF

d_call: -
v_call: TRBV12-3/TRBV12-4
j_call: TRBJ1-1
clone_size: many
cdr3_nt: TGTGCCAGCAGCCCGGGGGGAAGGGGGAGCCCGACTGAAGCTTTCTTT
cdr3_aa: CASSPGGRGSPTEAFF

d_call: -
v_call: TRBV19
j_call: TRBJ1-2
clone_size: -
cdr3_nt: TGTGCCAGTAGTACTCGGCCTCAAGCTGGCTACAACTTC
cdr3_aa: CASSTRPQAGYNF

d_call: -
v_call: TRBV24-1
j_call: TRBJ2-5
clone_size: -
cdr3_nt: TGTGCCACCATCCAAGAGACCCGGTACTTC
cdr3_aa: CATIQETRYF

d_call: -
v_call: TRBV7-9
j_call: TRBJ2-1
clone_size: many
cdr3_nt: TGTGCCAGCAGCTTAGAACTTGCATACAATGAGCAGTTCTTC
cdr3_aa: CASSLELAYNEQFF

d_call: TRBD1
v_call: TRBV2
j_call: TRBJ1-1
clone_size: many
cdr3_nt: TGTGCCAGCGGGGTAGGGGGCGGCACTGAAGCTTTCTTT
cdr3_aa: CASGVGGGTEAFF

d_call: TRBD2
v_call: TRBV19
j_call: TRBJ2-7
clone_size: -
cdr3_nt: TGTGCCAGTAGTATAGACAGCGGGAGGTGGCGAGAGCAGTACTTC
cdr3_aa: CASSIDSGRWREQYF

d_call: TRBD2
v_call: TRBV20-1
j_call: TRBJ2-7
clone_size: -
cdr3_nt: TGCAGTGTATCCCCGGGACTAGCGGGACTGGGCGAGCAGTACTTC
cdr3_aa: CSVSPGLAGLGEQYF

d_call: -
v_call: TRBV11-2
j_call: TRBJ1-3
clone_size: many
cdr3_nt: TGTGCCAGCAGCACGCCCCACGCGGGGTATGGAAACACCATATATTTT
cdr3_aa: CASSTPHAGYGNTIYF

d_call: -
v_call: TRBV7-2
j_call: TRBJ1-5
clone_size: -
cdr3_nt: TGTGCCAGCAGCTTAGGCGGCCTCAATCAGCCCCAGCATTTT
cdr3_aa: CASSLGGLNQPQHF

d_call: TRBD1
v_call: TRBV9
j_call: TRBJ2-1
clone_size: many
cdr3_nt: TGTGCCAGCAGCCCCACCGGGACAGGGATGAGTGAGCAGTTCTTC
cdr3_aa: CASSPTGTGMSEQFF

d_call: -
v_call: TRBV12-3/TRBV12-4
j_call: TRBJ1-1
clone_size: many
cdr3_nt: TGTGCCAGCAGTTTTGGGGGCGGCATCGAAGCTTTCTTT
cdr3_aa: CASSFGGGIEAFF

d_call: TRBD1
v_call: TRBV2
j_call: TRBJ2-7
clone_size: medium-sized
cdr3_nt: TGTGCCAGCAGTGGGGGACAGCCCTCCTACGAGCAGTACTTC
cdr3_aa: CASSGGQPSYEQYF

d_call: TRBD1
v_call: TRBV20-1
j_call: TRBJ2-1
clone_size: many
cdr3_nt: TGCAGTGCTAGACACAGGGGAAGGCACAATGAGCAGTTCTTC
cdr3_aa: CSARHRGRHNEQFF

d_call: TRBD2
v_call: TRBV18
j_call: TRBJ2-7
clone_size: -
cdr3_nt: TGTGCCAGCTCACCCCCTAGCGGGAGTTCCCACGAGCAGTACTTC
cdr3_aa: CASSPPSGSSHEQYF

d_call: -
v_call: TRBV6-1
j_call: TRBJ2-7
clone_size: medium-sized
cdr3_nt: TGTGCCAGCAGTGTAGTCCAACAGGGTGAGCAGTACTTC
cdr3_aa: CASSVVQQGEQYF

d_call: -
v_call: TRBV3-1
j_call: TRBJ2-7
clone_size: many
cdr3_nt: TGTGCCAGCAGCCAAGAAGGCTTGGGAGACATTCAGCCAGGGTACTTC
cdr3_aa: CASSQEGLGDIQPGYF

d_call: -
v_call: TRBV11-2
j_call: TRBJ2-3
clone_size: few
cdr3_nt: TGTGCCAGCAGCTTCTCACTGGACCCTTCTAGCACAGATACGCAGTATTTT
cdr3_aa: CASSFSLDPSSTDTQYF

d_call: TRBD1
v_call: TRBV6-2/TRBV6-3
j_call: TRBJ2-3
clone_size: few
cdr3_nt: TGTGCCAGCAGCCTCGACAGGGACGGGACAGATACGCAGTATTTT
cdr3_aa: CASSLDRDGTDTQYF

d_call: -
v_call: TRBV5-1
j_call: TRBJ1-4
clone_size: many
cdr3_nt: TGCGCCAGCAGCCCCCGACAGGCAACTAATGAAAAACTGTTTTTT
cdr3_aa: CASSPRQATNEKLFF

d_call: TRBD1
v_call: TRBV29-1
j_call: TRBJ1-4
clone_size: many
cdr3_nt: TGCAGCGTGCGCGAGGGGGCCTTTAATGAAAAACTGTTTTTT
cdr3_aa: CSVREGAFNEKLFF

d_call: -
v_call: TRBV28
j_call: TRBJ1-5
clone_size: -
cdr3_nt: TGTGCAAGCATCCAATACGACATGTTCGGCAATCAGCCACAGCATTTT
cdr3_aa: CASIQYDMFGNQPQHF

d_call: -
v_call: TRBV7-6
j_call: TRBJ1-1
clone_size: -
cdr3_nt: TGTGCCAGCAGCTTAAATTTTTTGGGAAGGTCTGAAGCTTTCTTT
cdr3_aa: CASSLNFLGRSEAFF

d_call: TRBD1
v_call: TRBV15
j_call: TRBJ2-7
clone_size: medium-sized
cdr3_nt: TGTGCCACCAGCAGGGCCGGGACAGAAGCCTACGAGCAGTACTTC
cdr3_aa: CATSRAGTEAYEQYF

d_call: TRBD1
v_call: TRBV2
j_call: TRBJ2-7
clone_size: medium-sized
cdr3_nt: TGTGCCAGCGGACAGGAGTACGAGCAGTACTTC
cdr3_aa: CASGQEYEQYF

d_call: -
v_call: TRBV7-6
j_call: TRBJ1-2
clone_size: many
cdr3_nt: TGTGCCAGCAGCCCTGGTGGCTATGGCTACACCTTC
cdr3_aa: CASSPGGYGYTF

d_call: TRBD2
v_call: TRBV27
j_call: TRBJ2-7
clone_size: many
cdr3_nt: TGTGCCAGCAACAAAGCGGGGGGCGCCTACGAGCAGTACTTC
cdr3_aa: CASNKAGGAYEQYF

d_call: TRBD1
v_call: TRBV27
j_call: TRBJ1-1
clone_size: few
cdr3_nt: TGTGCCAGCAGTTTATACGGGACAGGCCCCTCTCTGAACACTGAAGCTTTCTTT
cdr3_aa: CASSLYGTGPSLNTEAFF

d_call: TRBD1
v_call: TRBV5-1
j_call: TRBJ2-3
clone_size: -
cdr3_nt: TGCGCCAGCAGCTTGGCGAGACAGGGTTCCACAGATACGCAGTATTTT
cdr3_aa: CASSLARQGSTDTQYF

d_call: TRBD1
v_call: TRBV9
j_call: TRBJ2-7
clone_size: many
cdr3_nt: TGTGCCAGCAGCGGTCGGGACAGTTCCTACGAGCAGTACTTC
cdr3_aa: CASSGRDSSYEQYF

d_call: TRBD2
v_call: TRBV6-4
j_call: TRBJ2-1
clone_size: many
cdr3_nt: TGTGCCAAACAATCGGGGACTAGCGGGAGGCATGAGCAGTTCTTC
cdr3_aa: CAKQSGTSGRHEQFF

d_call: TRBD2
v_call: TRBV27
j_call: TRBJ2-7
clone_size: many
cdr3_nt: TGTGCCAGCAGTGATTATAAGGGACTAGCCACGCTCGAGCAGTACTTC
cdr3_aa: CASSDYKGLATLEQYF

d_call: -
v_call: TRBV19
j_call: TRBJ2-1
clone_size: many
cdr3_nt: TGTGCCAGTAGTATAGCGCTCAGCAATGAGCAGTTCTTC
cdr3_aa: CASSIALSNEQFF

d_call: -
v_call: TRBV5-1
j_call: TRBJ2-2
clone_size: many
cdr3_nt: TGCGCCAGCAGCTTCCGAGAGGACGGGGAGCTGTTTTTT
cdr3_aa: CASSFREDGELFF

d_call: TRBD2
v_call: TRBV9
j_call: TRBJ2-2
clone_size: -
cdr3_nt: TGTGCCAGCAGTGCACCGGGACTAGCGACCGGGGAGCTGTTTTTT
cdr3_aa: CASSAPGLATGELFF

d_call: -
v_call: TRBV4-1
j_call: TRBJ1-4
clone_size: -
cdr3_nt: TGCGCCAGCAGCCAAGCGGGGACCATAACGTTT
cdr3_aa: CASSQAGTITF

d_call: -
v_call: TRBV5-6
j_call: TRBJ2-2
clone_size: -
cdr3_nt: TGTGCCAGCAGCTTCGGGGGGCGCGGCACCGGGGAGCTGTTTTTT
cdr3_aa: CASSFGGRGTGELFF

d_call: TRBD1
v_call: TRBV20-1
j_call: TRBJ2-2
clone_size: -
cdr3_nt: TGCAGTGCTAGAGATAGGGACAGGGGGGACACCGGGGAGCTGTTTTTT
cdr3_aa: CSARDRDRGDTGELFF

d_call: -
v_call: TRBV6-2/TRBV6-3
j_call: TRBJ2-7
clone_size: few
cdr3_nt: TGTGCCAGCAGTTACTCGCTAACAGCGCCCTACGAGCAGTACTTC
cdr3_aa: CASSYSLTAPYEQYF

d_call: -
v_call: TRBV19
j_call: TRBJ2-2
clone_size: -
cdr3_nt: TGTGCCAGTAGTTACACCGACAGTCCCGGGGAGCTGTTTTTT
cdr3_aa: CASSYTDSPGELFF